The next 22 T cell receptor beta chains were all read from a single sample in a study of T cell responses to AZD1222 COVID-19 vaccine. Here immunoSEQ multiplex PCR was the method, and the copy in TCRdb shows in-frame clones only, minus some. In the table there are about 150,000 clones, roughly nine tenths of which are singletons. Specimen: peripheral blood, collected on day 0 of AZD1222 vaccination. These receptor sequences come from an adult in good health.

With respect to this clone: Other DNA sequences from this sample encode an identical CDR3 as well. The J gene is TRBJ1-2, the V gene TRBV7-9; D remains unclear. Trimming removed 3 bases from V and 5 bases from J, with 7 bases in between. The CDR3 spans 12 residues. Germline CDR1 reads SEHNR; CDR2 reads FQNEAQ (reference sequence). The CDR3 region is CASSLTGYGYTF. The CDR3 nucleotides read TGTGCCAGCAGCTTGACCGGGTATGGCTACACCTTC.

This chain joins TRBV7-3 and TRBJ1-1; TRBD1 matches at 11 bases. The trim removed 1 base at V and 5 bases at J, leaving 3 bases unmatched. The CDR3 loop spans 15 amino acids. The germline V gene encodes CDR1 SGHTA and CDR2 FQGTGA. The CDR3 DNA follows: TGTGCCAGCAGCTTAAGGGGACAGGGGGTGACTGAAGCTTTCTTT. Translating gives CASSLRGQGVTEAFF.

This clone was recorded only once. J is TRBJ2-3 and V is TRBV13; D not resolved. Trimming pared 0 bases from V and 5 bases from J, leaving 15 bases between. Germline V lookup: CDR1 PRHDT, CDR2 FYEKMQ (reference sequence). The CDR3 spans 16 residues. The CDR3 DNA reads TGTGCCAGCAGCTTAGGCCCCGCCCAGCTTGGAGATACGCAGTATTTT. Its translation is CASSLGPAQLGDTQYF.

The rearrangement links TRBV11-2 to TRBJ2-7, with 8 bases identical to TRBD2. V was pared by 5 bases and J by 5 bases, with 14 bases of the junction left unmatched. CDR1 and CDR2 (germline): SGHAT, FQNNGV. CDR3 size: 16 residues. CDR3: CASSPGPGLARDEQYF. In nucleotides, the CDR3 is TGTGCCAGCAGCCCCGGACCCGGACTAGCTCGAGACGAGCAGTACTTC. Combining the CDR3 with reference TRBV11-2 and TRBJ2-7 gives the whole variable domain EAGVAQSPRYKIIEKRQSVAFWCNPISGHATLYWYQQILGQGPKLLIQFQNNGVVDDSQLPKDRFSAERLKGVDSTLKIQPAKLEDSAVYLCASSPGPGLARDEQYFGPGTRLTVT.

The V gene is TRBV6-2 or TRBV6-3, the J gene TRBJ2-1; D gene ambiguous. Germline assignment: CDR1 MNHEY and CDR2 SVGEGT. Trimming removed 0 bases from V and 6 bases from J, with 3 bases in between. The CDR3 runs 12 residues. The CDR3 sequence: CASSYSGNEQFF. CDR3 bases: TGTGCCAGCAGTTACTCTGGCAATGAGCAGTTCTTC.

The V gene is TRBV9, the J gene TRBJ2-1, with D maybe TRBD2 (7 bases). Between the trimmed V and J ends, which lost 3 bases and 3 bases, there was a span of 10 bases. This CDR3 has 14 residues. Looked up from germline, CDR1 is SGDLS and CDR2 is YYNGEE. For the CDR3, the DNA is TGTGCCAGCAGCGAGGGGGGGTACTACAATGAGCAGTTCTTC. Its protein is CASSEGGYYNEQFF. Full variable domain (missing parts from reference TRBV9 and TRBJ2-1): DSGVTQTPKHLITATGQRVTLRCSPRSGDLSVYWYQQSLDQGLQFLIQYYNGEERAKGNILERFSAQQFPDLHSELNLSSLELGDSALYFCASSEGGYYNEQFFGPGTRLTVL.

The chain uses TRBV18 and TRBJ1-3, with D unclear. V was clipped by 1 base and J by 4 bases, with 14 bases between them. This CDR3 is built from 16 residues. Looked up from germline, CDR1 is KGHSH and CDR2 is LQKENI. DNA for the CDR3: TGTGCCAGCTCACCACTGTCGTCTGCAGAAGGAAACACCATATATTTT. Protein product: CASSPLSSAEGNTIYF.

The V and J genes are TRBV10-3 and TRBJ1-2; D perhaps matches TRBD1 (6 bases). Germline CDR1 ENHRY, CDR2 SYGVKD. The CDR3 covers 14 residues. V was cut by 7 bases and J by 6 bases, with 18 bases left in between. This chain's CDR3 is CAITPGGQNHGYTF. In nucleotides, the CDR3 is TGTGCCATCACGCCCGGGGGGCAAAATCATGGCTACACCTTC.

About this clone itself: This specimen includes other DNA sequences encoding the same CDR3. The V gene is TRBV3-1 (or the pseudogene TRBV3-2), the J gene TRBJ1-4; D remains ambiguous. This CDR3 region has 14 residues. Trimming took off 1 base at V and 1 base at J, with 4 bases between the two ends. CDR1 is LGHDT, CDR2 YNNKEL, per germline (reference sequence). The CDR3 coding sequence is TGTGCCAGCAGCCAAGGGGGAACTAATGAAAAACTGTTTTTT. It is translated as CASSQGGTNEKLFF.

The gene calls are TRBV24-1 and TRBJ1-5; D not certain. In germline, CDR1 is KGHDR, CDR2 SFDVKD. The length of the CDR3 is 13 residues. V was pared by 5 bases and J by 4 bases, with 8 bases between. The CDR3 protein is CATSVAVNQPQHF. DNA for the CDR3: TGTGCCACCAGTGTGGCAGTTAATCAGCCCCAGCATTTT.

The J gene is TRBJ1-2, the V gene TRBV27, with 9 bases identical to TRBD1. V shed 6 bases, J shed 2 bases, and the junction held 4 bases outside the gene matches. Germline V CDR1 and CDR2: MNHEY, SMNVEV (reference sequence). CDR3 length equals 14 residues. CDR3 DNA: TGTGCCAGCAGAACACAGGGGGCGAACTATGGCTACACCTTC. The encoded protein is CASRTQGANYGYTF.

This clone appeared many times. The sample holds other DNA sequences that translate to the same CDR3. The chain recombines TRBV4-3 with TRBJ1-2; D may be TRBD1 (6 bases). The germline gives CDR1 LGHNA, CDR2 YSLEER. V dropped 0 bases and J dropped 2 bases, with 10 bases sitting between them. The CDR3 sequence is 15 residues long. CDR3 loop: CASSQDLGGNYGYTF. The CDR3 coding sequence is TGCGCCAGCAGCCAAGATCTAGGGGGAAACTATGGCTACACCTTC.

This clone appeared a single time. The CDR3 sequence: CAVGGSWNTEAFF. The DNA for the CDR3 is TGTGCCGTAGGGGGCAGTTGGAACACTGAAGCTTTCTTT. The rearrangement links TRBV19 to TRBJ1-1, with TRBD1 identical over 7 bases. The CDR3 consists of 13 residues. Germline CDR1 is LNHDA and CDR2 is SQIVND (reference sequence). Unmatched junction bases numbered 7, after V lost 11 bases and J lost 1 base. Based on the CDR3 plus reference TRBV19 and TRBJ1-1, the full variable domain is DGGITQSPKYLFRKEGQNVTLSCEQNLNHDAMYWYRQDPGQGLRLIYYSQIVNDFQKGDIAEGYSVSREKKESFPLTVTSAQKNPTAFYLCAVGGSWNTEAFFGQGTRLTVV.

The chain joins TRBV30 to TRBJ2-7, with 9 bases that match TRBD1. CDR3 length: 15 amino acids. Germline V gives CDR1 GTSNPN, CDR2 SVGIG (reference sequence). The V segment lost 2 bases and the J segment 0 bases; nucleotides outside the gene matches: 5. The CDR3 DNA sequence: TGTGCCTGGAGTTCGACAGGGGGAGGCTCCTACGAGCAGTACTTC. It specifies CAWSSTGGGSYEQYF.

This chain connects TRBV2 to TRBJ2-1, with 10 bases matching TRBD2. Germline CDR1 and CDR2: SNHLY and FYNNEI. The CDR3 runs to 15 residues. The J segment lost 7 bases and the V segment lost 6 bases, leaving 9 bases of the junction unmatched. The CDR3 sequence is CASSVLAGVVNEQFF. CDR3 DNA: TGTGCCAGCAGCGTGCTAGCGGGGGTGGTTAATGAGCAGTTCTTC.

This clone was found a few times. J is TRBJ2-7 and V is TRBV5-4; no definite D call. Germline V gives CDR1 SGHNT, CDR2 YYREEE (reference sequence). The CDR3 spans 15 residues. The V and J ends lost 5 bases and 1 base respectively, with 16 bases between them. CDR3 sequence reads: CASRAENIASYEQYF. The CDR3 DNA follows: TGTGCCAGCAGAGCTGAAAATATCGCATCCTACGAGCAGTACTTC.

The chain links TRBV29-1 to TRBJ1-1; TRBD1 might be the D (5 bases). Germline V gives CDR1 SQVTM, CDR2 ANQGSEA. With 7 bases removed from V and 1 base from J, the gap between germline ends came to 10 bases. The CDR3 has 12 amino acids. CDR3 sequence (DNA): TGCAGCGCAGGGACCCGGAACACTGAAGCTTTCTTT. This translates into CSAGTRNTEAFF. The full variable domain, its missing parts supplied by reference TRBV29-1 and TRBJ1-1, is SAVISQKPSRDICQRGTSLTIQCQVDSQVTMMFWYRQQPGQSLTLIATANQGSEATYESGFVIDKFPISRPNLTFSTLTVSNMSPEDSSIYLCSAGTRNTEAFFGQGTRLTVV.

This chain links TRBV19 with TRBJ2-5, with 9 bases identical to TRBD1. This CDR3 spans 15 amino acids. Germline V gene lookup returns CDR1 LNHDA and CDR2 SQIVND (reference sequence). The junction had 4 bases not matched to a gene; V was cut back by 0 bases and J by 5 bases. CDR3 sequence: CASSIDGTGRETQYF. CDR3 in DNA: TGTGCCAGTAGTATAGATGGGACAGGGAGGGAGACCCAGTACTTC.

This clone occurred once. The chain's CDR3 is CASSKRERDNEKLFF. For the CDR3, the DNA is TGTGCCAGCAGCAAACGAGAACGGGACAATGAAAAACTGTTTTTT. The chain uses TRBV3-1 (or the pseudogene TRBV3-2) and TRBJ1-4, with TRBD1 as a possible D gene (5 bases). The CDR3 length is 15 residues. Germline V gene data show CDR1 as LGHDT and CDR2 as YNNKEL (reference sequence). The V end was cut by 5 bases, the J end by 5 bases, with 15 bases between.

J is TRBJ1-4 and V is TRBV9; D not certain. Germline CDR1 is SGDLS and CDR2 is YYNGEE. The V and J ends lost 1 base and 0 bases respectively, with 4 bases between them. The CDR3 is 14 residues long. The CDR3 region has the DNA TGTGCCAGCAGCGTAAGTCCAACTAATGAAAAACTGTTTTTT. It yields the protein CASSVSPTNEKLFF.

Worth noting for this clone: This sample includes further DNA sequences coding for the same CDR3. The V gene is TRBV5-1, the J gene TRBJ2-7, with TRBD1 as a possible D gene (5 bases). Trimming shortened V by 1 base and J by 6 bases, and 17 bases separated the two germline ends. Looked up from germline, CDR1 is SGHRS and CDR2 is YFSETQ. CDR3 length: 15 residues. In DNA form, the CDR3 reads TGCGCCAGCAGCTTGAGATTCGGGCAGGGCCTCGAGCAGTACTTC. This translates into CASSLRFGQGLEQYF.

This chain connects TRBV7-8 to TRBJ2-7; 7 bases map to TRBD1. Germline CDR1 is SGHVS and CDR2 is FQNEAQ. J was trimmed by 1 base and V by 4 bases; bases with no gene match: 10. The CDR3 covers 16 residues. In DNA form, the CDR3 reads TGTGCCAGCAGCTCAGAACAGGGGCGAGTTTCCTACGAGCAGTACTTC. This encodes CASSSEQGRVSYEQYF.